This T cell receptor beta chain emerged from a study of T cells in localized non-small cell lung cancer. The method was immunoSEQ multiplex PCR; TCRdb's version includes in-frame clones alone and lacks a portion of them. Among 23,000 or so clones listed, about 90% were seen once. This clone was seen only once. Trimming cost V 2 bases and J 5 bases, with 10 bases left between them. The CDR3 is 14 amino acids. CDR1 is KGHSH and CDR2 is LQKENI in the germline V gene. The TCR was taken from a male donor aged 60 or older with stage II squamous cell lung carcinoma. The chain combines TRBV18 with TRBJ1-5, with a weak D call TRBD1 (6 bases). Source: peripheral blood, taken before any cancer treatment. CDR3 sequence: CASSPGRGDQPQHF. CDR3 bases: TGTGCCAGCTCACCAGGCAGGGGCGATCAGCCCCAGCATTTT. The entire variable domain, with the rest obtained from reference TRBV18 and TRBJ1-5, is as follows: NAGVMQNPRHLVRRRGQEARLRCSPMKGHSHVYWYRQLPEEGLKFMVYLQKENIIDESGMPKERFSAEFPKEGPSILRIQQVVRGDSAAYFCASSPGRGDQPQHFGDGTRLSIL.